The 30 T cell receptor beta chains presented below share a single source sample, sequenced in a study of long-term antiretroviral therapy in people with HIV. The run of the v3.0 immunoSEQ assay was at survey level. Sequencing used immunoSEQ multiplex PCR; TCRdb keeps in-frame clones, though not all of them. The data show about 16,000 clones, with 60% to 80% seen just once and 14% held by the top ten. This specimen consisted of unsorted PBMCs, obtained 1.5 years before starting antiretroviral therapy. The receptors were gathered from a woman aged 50 to 65 with HIV.

This clone was recorded only once. This chain uses TRBV7-9 with TRBJ2-5; no clear D. Germline CDR1 reads SEHNR; CDR2 reads FQNEAQ (reference sequence). V was trimmed by 3 bases and J by 5 bases, leaving 7 bases between them. The CDR3 extends over 12 amino acids. This CDR3 reads CASSFEVETQYF. The CDR3 coding sequence is TGTGCCAGCAGCTTTGAAGTTGAGACCCAGTACTTC.

The chain employs TRBV15 and TRBJ1-4; D unclear. Germline V lookup: CDR1 LNHNV, CDR2 YYDKDF (reference sequence). The CDR3 has 17 residues. The ends were cut back, 2 bases at V and 5 bases at J, with 18 bases in the middle. The CDR3 region is CATSRTGLLGVNEKLFF. In DNA, the CDR3 is TGTGCCACCAGCAGAACCGGACTGCTAGGTGTCAATGAAAAACTGTTTTTT.

The CDR3 DNA is TGTGCCAGCAGCATATACAGGGTGCAAGAGACCCAGTACTTC. This gives the protein CASSIYRVQETQYF. The rearrangement links TRBV11-2 to TRBJ2-5, with a weak D call TRBD1 (6 bases). The CDR3 is 14 amino acids. V dropped 5 bases and J dropped 2 bases, with 12 bases sitting between them. CDR1 is SGHAT and CDR2 is FQNNGV in the germline V gene. The full variable domain, with the rest looked up from reference TRBV11-2 and TRBJ2-5, is EAGVAQSPRYKIIEKRQSVAFWCNPISGHATLYWYQQILGQGPKLLIQFQNNGVVDDSQLPKDRFSAERLKGVDSTLKIQPAKLEDSAVYLCASSIYRVQETQYFGPGTRLLVL.

The V call is TRBV7-2, the J call TRBJ1-1; D is uncertain. V was pared by 2 bases and J by 1 base, with 11 bases between. Germline V lookup: CDR1 SGHTA, CDR2 FQGNSA. The CDR3 runs to 15 residues. CDR3 loop: CASSLNPGTNTEAFF. CDR3 sequence (DNA): TGTGCCAGCAGCTTAAATCCCGGAACGAACACTGAAGCTTTCTTT. Looking up the rest from reference TRBV7-2 and TRBJ1-1 gives the full variable domain: GAGVSQSPSNKVTEKGKDVELRCDPISGHTALYWYRQSLGQGLEFLIYFQGNSAPDKSGLPSDRFSAERTGGSVSTLTIQRTQQEDSAVYLCASSLNPGTNTEAFFGQGTRLTVV.

The chain links TRBV19 to TRBJ2-2, with D maybe TRBD1 (5 bases). The germline V and J ends were trimmed by 7 bases and 3 bases, with 9 bases remaining between them. From germline, CDR1 is LNHDA and CDR2 SQIVND (reference sequence). There are 13 residues in the CDR3. The CDR3 region is CASTRRDTGELFF. The CDR3 DNA reads as TGTGCCAGTACCCGCAGGGACACCGGGGAGCTGTTTTTT. Together with reference TRBV19 and TRBJ2-2, the CDR3 gives the full variable domain: DGGITQSPKYLFRKEGQNVTLSCEQNLNHDAMYWYRQDPGQGLRLIYYSQIVNDFQKGDIAEGYSVSREKKESFPLTVTSAQKNPTAFYLCASTRRDTGELFFGEGSRLTVL.

The chain carries TRBV7-8 and TRBJ1-4; D remains unclear. The germline V and J ends were trimmed by 0 bases and 8 bases, with 13 bases remaining between them. CDR1 and CDR2 from the germline V gene are SGHVS and FQNEAQ. The CDR3 is 15 residues long. CDR3 DNA sequence: TGTGCCAGCAGCTTAGCAGGGAACCACCTCGAAAAACTGTTTTTT. It is translated as CASSLAGNHLEKLFF.

This clone has only one observation. This chain uses TRBV30 with TRBJ2-4; D is perhaps TRBD1 (6 bases). The germline V gene has CDR1 GTSNPN and CDR2 SVGIG (reference sequence). The CDR3 is 14 residues long. Between the trimmed V and J ends, which lost 0 bases and 7 bases, there was a span of 13 bases. The CDR3 is CAWSVDGGGNIQYF. The CDR3 DNA follows: TGTGCCTGGAGTGTTGATGGGGGCGGGAACATTCAGTACTTC.

The V call is TRBV7-2, the J call TRBJ1-1; D is perhaps TRBD1 (5 bases). Between the trimmed V and J ends, which lost 5 bases and 1 base, there was a span of 14 bases. From germline, CDR1 is SGHTA and CDR2 FQGNSA. The CDR3 length is 15 residues. The CDR3 here is CASSPLPGRNTEAFF. In DNA form, the CDR3 reads TGTGCCAGCAGCCCGCTTCCAGGGAGGAACACTGAAGCTTTCTTT.

The rearrangement uses TRBV5-1 and TRBJ2-2; tentatively, D is TRBD2 (5 bases). Germline assignment: CDR1 SGHRS and CDR2 YFSETQ. V lost 7 bases and J lost 2, with 9 bases in between. CDR3 length: 13 amino acids. The chain's CDR3 is CASSRLNTGELFF. In DNA, the CDR3 is TGCGCCAGCTCCAGACTAAACACCGGGGAGCTGTTTTTT. Drawing the rest from reference TRBV5-1 and TRBJ2-2, the complete variable domain is KAGVTQTPRYLIKTRGQQVTLSCSPISGHRSVSWYQQTPGQGLQFLFEYFSETQRNKGNFPGRFSGRQFSNSRSEMNVSTLELGDSALYLCASSRLNTGELFFGEGSRLTVL.

The V call is TRBV5-8, the J call TRBJ1-6; D call uncertain. This CDR3 is built from 13 residues. Germline V gene data show CDR1 as SGHTS and CDR2 as YDEGEE. V gave up 0 bases and J gave up 9 bases, with 7 bases separating them. The CDR3 DNA reads TGTGCCAGCAGCTTGGGAAGGGTTTCACCCCTCCACTTT. Its translation: CASSLGRVSPLHF.

This chain uses TRBV6-5 with TRBJ2-6; D perhaps matches TRBD1 (7 bases). Between the trimmed V and J ends, which lost 8 bases and 4 bases, there was a span of 15 bases. From germline, CDR1 is MNHEY and CDR2 SVGAGI. The CDR3 extends over 15 amino acids. The CDR3 here is CASAKGAGGANVLTF. CDR3 coding DNA: TGTGCCAGCGCGAAGGGGGCGGGAGGGGCCAACGTCCTGACTTTC.

The gene calls are TRBV4-1 and TRBJ2-3; 7 bases map to TRBD2. The length of the CDR3 is 15 residues. Trimming removed 2 bases from V and 2 bases from J; junction bases left unmatched: 4. Germline CDR1 reads MGHRA; CDR2 reads YSYEKL. CDR3 DNA sequence: TGCGCCAGCAGCCAAAGCGGGGCCCCCACAGATACGCAGTATTTT. Its protein product is CASSQSGAPTDTQYF.

This clone appeared once. The rearrangement joins TRBV30 to TRBJ1-1, with D unclear. The CDR3 spans 12 residues. In germline, CDR1 is GTSNPN, CDR2 SVGIG (reference sequence). Trimming stripped 2 bases from V and 5 bases from J, with 9 bases between. CDR3 in amino acids: CAWSFGETEAFF. CDR3 sequence (DNA): TGTGCCTGGAGTTTTGGGGAAACTGAAGCTTTCTTT. Together with reference TRBV30 and TRBJ1-1, the CDR3 gives the full variable domain: SQTIHQWPATLVQPVGSPLSLECTVEGTSNPNLYWYRQAAGRGLQLLFYSVGIGQISSEVPQNLSASRPQDRQFILSSKKLLLSDSGFYLCAWSFGETEAFFGQGTRLTVV.

The rearrangement links TRBV11-2 to TRBJ2-7; D remains unclear. The V and J ends lost 6 bases and 4 bases respectively, with 13 bases between them. CDR1 and CDR2 from the germline V gene are SGHAT and FQNNGV. The CDR3 is 13 amino acids. CDR3 DNA: TGTGCCAGCAGTCGGAACCGGGCGTACGAGCAGTACTTC. Its protein product is CASSRNRAYEQYF.

The rearrangement joins TRBV5-5 to TRBJ1-1; 10 positions agree with TRBD1. Germline CDR1 SGHKS, CDR2 YYEKEE (reference sequence). J was trimmed by 5 bases and V by 5 bases; bases with no gene match: 9. The CDR3 is 15 amino acids. Written as DNA, the CDR3 is TGTGCCAGCAGAGACCGGGACAGGGGTAAAACTGAAGCTTTCTTT. Its translation: CASRDRDRGKTEAFF.

This clone appeared a few times. The genes are TRBV21-1 and TRBJ1-2; the tabulated D call, TRBD1, remains unverified against the DNA. TRBV21-1 corresponds to a pseudogene. This CDR3 is 11 amino acids long. The CDR3 spells CASSTDRCYTF. CDR3 in DNA: TGTGCCAGCAGCACGGACAGGTGCTACACCTTC.

Remarks on this clone: Just one base apart from a much larger clone, this may be a read error. The rearrangement links TRBV30 to TRBJ1-6; the D is unclear. CDR1 is GTSNPN, CDR2 SVGIG, per germline (reference sequence). This CDR3 has 13 residues. V was shortened by 3 bases and J by 11 bases, with 14 bases between the two germline ends. CDR3 in DNA: TGTGCCTGGAGGTTGGGGTCAGAGCCACCCCTCCACTTT. It is translated as CAWRLGSEPPLHF.

In DNA form, the CDR3 reads TGTGCCAGCAGCTTAGCGGGGGGTGGGGATACGCAGTATTTT. Amino acid sequence: CASSLAGGGDTQYF. J is TRBJ2-3 and V is TRBV7-3; 8 bases fit TRBD2. Germline V gene sequence: CDR1 SGHTA, CDR2 FQGTGA. The CDR3 loop spans 14 amino acids. V was pared by 2 bases and J by 6 bases, with 4 bases of the junction left unmatched.

The gene calls are TRBV9 and TRBJ1-3; TRBD1 matches at 11 bases. From germline, CDR1 is SGDLS and CDR2 YYNGEE. The CDR3 extends over 16 amino acids. J lost 0 bases, V lost 3 bases, and 2 bases had no gene match. As DNA, the CDR3 is TGTGCCAGCAGCGCCGGGACAGGGGGCTCTGGAAACACCATATATTTT. Residues: CASSAGTGGSGNTIYF.

This chain joins TRBV5-5 and TRBJ1-5, with unresolved D. This CDR3 is 14 amino acids long. The V end lost 3 bases, the J end lost 3 bases, and 10 bases lay between the germline ends. Germline loops: CDR1 SGHKS, CDR2 YYEKEE (reference sequence). For the CDR3, the DNA is TGTGCCAGCAGCTCGGGCCCCCTCAATCAGCCCCAGCATTTT. It translates to CASSSGPLNQPQHF. The whole variable domain, filled in from reference TRBV5-5 and TRBJ1-5, reads DAGVTQSPTHLIKTRGQQVTLRCSPISGHKSVSWYQQVLGQGPQFIFQYYEKEERGRGNFPDRFSARQFPNYSSELNVNALLLGDSALYLCASSSGPLNQPQHFGDGTRLSIL.

This clone was counted between two and nine times. The V and J genes are TRBV7-8 and TRBJ2-7, with D unclear. Germline V gene sequence: CDR1 SGHVS, CDR2 FQNEAQ. This CDR3 comprises 15 residues. The germline V and J ends were trimmed by 0 bases and 3 bases, with 12 bases remaining between them. Here the CDR3 DNA reads TGTGCCAGCAGCTTAGCTAGGGTACAGAACTACGAGCAGTACTTC. Translated, it gives CASSLARVQNYEQYF. The full variable domain, rest sourced from reference TRBV7-8 and TRBJ2-7, is GAGVSQSPRYKVAKRGQDVALRCDPISGHVSLFWYQQALGQGPEFLTYFQNEAQLDKSGLPSDRFFAERPEGSVSTLKIQRTQQEDSAVYLCASSLARVQNYEQYFGPGTRLTVT.

Notes on this clone: A read error may produce the germline difference seen at one junction end. V gene TRBV6-1 combines with J gene TRBJ1-2; no clear D gene. Germline CDR1 is MNHNS and CDR2 is SASEGT. The CDR3 length is 13 residues. The CDR3 is CASSVNPNYGYTF. The CDR3 DNA is TGTGCCAGCAGTGTTAATCCTAACTATGGTTACACCTTC.

This clone was detected a few times. J is TRBJ1-5 and V is TRBV7-9; TRBD1 matches at 8 bases. The germline V gene encodes CDR1 SEHNR and CDR2 FQNEAQ (reference sequence). The ends lost 4 bases at V and 2 bases at J; junction bases unmatched: 4. This CDR3 is built from 15 residues. The CDR3 loop reads CASSSGQGGNQPQHF. For the CDR3, the DNA is TGTGCCAGCAGCTCCGGACAGGGAGGCAATCAGCCCCAGCATTTT.

The rearrangement uses TRBV7-6 and TRBJ2-2; TRBD2 agrees at 8 bases. CDR1 SGHVS and CDR2 FNYEAQ come from the germline V gene. The V segment lost 5 bases and the J segment 6 bases; nucleotides outside the gene matches: 11. This CDR3 is built from 16 residues. In DNA, the CDR3 is TGTGCCAGCAGCCCGATCGGGCAGCGGGGGTCCGGGGAGCTGTTTTTT. It yields the protein CASSPIGQRGSGELFF. The full variable domain, in which reference TRBV7-6 and TRBJ2-2 provide the parts outside the CDR3, is GAGVSQSPRYKVTKRGQDVALRCDPISGHVSLYWYRQALGQGPEFLTYFNYEAQQDKSGLPNDRFSAERPEGSISTLTIQRTEQRDSAMYRCASSPIGQRGSGELFFGEGSRLTVL.

The chain recombines TRBV19 with TRBJ2-3; the D gene is possibly TRBD1 (6 bases). Per germline, CDR1 LNHDA and CDR2 SQIVND (reference sequence). The length of the CDR3 is 16 residues. V gave up 1 base and J gave up 1 base, with 12 bases separating them. The DNA for the CDR3 is TGTGCCAGTAGTATAGCTAACAGGGTTGGCACAGATACGCAGTATTTT. It yields the protein CASSIANRVGTDTQYF.

J is TRBJ1-6 and V is TRBV10-3; D may be TRBD1 (5 bases). CDR3 length: 15 amino acids. Germline V gene data show CDR1 as ENHRY and CDR2 as SYGVKD. Trimming removed 0 bases from V and 11 bases from J, with 14 bases in between. CDR3 nucleotides: TGTGCCATCAGTGAGTCGGGAAGGGGAGAGACACCCCTCCACTTT. Translated: CAISESGRGETPLHF.

This chain joins TRBV5-8 and TRBJ2-5; weak D call: TRBD1 (5 bases). The CDR3 sequence is 15 residues long. Trimming pared 4 bases from V and 5 bases from J, leaving 18 bases between. The germline V gene encodes CDR1 SGHTS and CDR2 YDEGEE. CDR3 region: CASSPIPGLFETQYF. The CDR3 coding sequence is TGTGCCAGCAGCCCAATTCCAGGGTTGTTCGAGACCCAGTACTTC.

This sequence joins TRBV29-1 and TRBJ2-7, with D possibly TRBD1 on 5 matching bases. From germline, CDR1 is SQVTM and CDR2 ANQGSEA. The CDR3 sequence is 12 residues long. V was trimmed by 4 bases and J by 0 bases, leaving 7 bases between them. CDR3 DNA: TGCAGCGTTGCAGGGAACTCCTACGAGCAGTACTTC. It is translated as CSVAGNSYEQYF.

This rearrangement joins TRBV5-1 to TRBJ2-3; the match to TRBD2 covers 16 bases. V lost 4 bases and J lost 2; bases outside the gene matches: 10. The CDR3 totals 19 residues. CDR1 SGHRS and CDR2 YFSETQ come from the germline V gene. CDR3 coding DNA: TGCGCCAGCAGCAACCGGGGACTAGCGGGGGGGCGGTACACAGATACGCAGTATTTT. Amino acid sequence: CASSNRGLAGGRYTDTQYF.

The rearrangement links TRBV29-1 to TRBJ2-6, with D unclear. The germline V and J ends were trimmed by 3 bases and 4 bases, with 4 bases remaining between them. Germline V gene lookup returns CDR1 SQVTM and CDR2 ANQGSEA. The CDR3 is 12 amino acids. CDR3 region: CSVDRGANVLTF. In DNA form, the CDR3 reads TGCAGCGTTGATCGCGGGGCCAACGTCCTGACTTTC.